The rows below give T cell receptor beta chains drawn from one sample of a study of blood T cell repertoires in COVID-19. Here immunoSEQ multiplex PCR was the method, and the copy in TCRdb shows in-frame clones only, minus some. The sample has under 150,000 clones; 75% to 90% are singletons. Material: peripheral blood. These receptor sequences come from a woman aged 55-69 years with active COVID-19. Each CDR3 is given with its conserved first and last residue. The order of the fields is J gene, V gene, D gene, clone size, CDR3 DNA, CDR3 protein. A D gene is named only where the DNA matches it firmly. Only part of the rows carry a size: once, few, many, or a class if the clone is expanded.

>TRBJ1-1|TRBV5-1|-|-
TGCGCCAGCAGCTTGGGGACTTGGAACACTGAAGCTTTCTTT
CASSLGTWNTEAFF
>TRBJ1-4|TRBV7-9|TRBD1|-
TGTGCCAGCCGGACAGGGGATGATGAAAAACTGTTTTTT
CASRTGDDEKLFF
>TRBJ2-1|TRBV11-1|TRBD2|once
TGTGCCAGCAGCTTTTTACGGGAGGGCTGGGAGCAGTTCTTC
CASSFLREGWEQFF
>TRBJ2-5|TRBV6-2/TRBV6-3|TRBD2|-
TGTGCCAGCAGTTGGACTAGCGGGAGCGAGACCCAGTACTTC
CASSWTSGSETQYF
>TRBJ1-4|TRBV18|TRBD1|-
TGTGCCAGCTCAGACAGGACAGGGCGTGAAAAACTGTTTTTT
CASSDRTGREKLFF
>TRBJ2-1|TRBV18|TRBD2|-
TGTGTTGGCACCACGAGGGACCTAAGCGGGGCGAGCTCCTACAATGAGCAGTTCTTC
CVGTTRDLSGASSYNEQFF
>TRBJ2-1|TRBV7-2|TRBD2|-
TGTGCCAGCAGCTTAGGCACAGCGGGAGGGAATGAGCAGTTCTTC
CASSLGTAGGNEQFF
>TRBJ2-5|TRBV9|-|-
TGTGCCAGCAGCGTAAATCCTTGGAGTGAGACCCAGTACTTC
CASSVNPWSETQYF
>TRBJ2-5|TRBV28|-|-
TGTGCCAGCAGTTGGAGTAAAGAGACCCAGTACTTC
CASSWSKETQYF
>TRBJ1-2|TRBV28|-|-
TGTGCCAGCAGCTCCCCCGACGGGACTGGAGGTGGCTACACCTTC
CASSSPDGTGGGYTF
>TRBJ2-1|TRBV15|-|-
TGTGCCACCAGCAGAGATCCGCCCCCGACAGTTGCCTACAATGAGCAGTTCTTC
CATSRDPPPTVAYNEQFF
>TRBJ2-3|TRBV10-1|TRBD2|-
TGCGCCAGCTCGAAGACGACTAGCGGAACAGATACGCAGTATTTT
CASSKTTSGTDTQYF
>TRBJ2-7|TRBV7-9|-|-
TGTGCCAGCAGCTTAACCCCTAACGAGCAGTACTTC
CASSLTPNEQYF
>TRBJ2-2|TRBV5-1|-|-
TGCGCCAGCAGCTTCGGCTGGGACGGGGGAAACACCGGGGAGCTGTTTTTT
CASSFGWDGGNTGELFF
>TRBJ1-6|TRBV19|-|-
TGTGCCAGTAGTATATACAGAGCACCCCTCCACTTT
CASSIYRAPLHF
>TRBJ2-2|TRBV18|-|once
TGTGCCAGCTCACCAGGGGACACCTCCACCGGGGAGCTGTTTTTT
CASSPGDTSTGELFF
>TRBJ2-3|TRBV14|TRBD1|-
TGTGCCAGCAGCCTTCCGGGACAGGGCACGCAGTATTTT
CASSLPGQGTQYF
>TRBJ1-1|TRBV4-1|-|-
TGCGCCAGCAGCCTAGCGGGCTCGAACACTGAAGCTTTCTTT
CASSLAGSNTEAFF
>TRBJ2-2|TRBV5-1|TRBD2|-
TGCGCCAGCAGCCAAGGGACTAGCGGGGGCACCGGGGAGCTGTTTTTT
CASSQGTSGGTGELFF